Given below is one T cell receptor (beta chain) in context. Its cognate antigen is unknown. The CDR3 runs to 17 residues. In germline, CDR1 is SNHLY, CDR2 FYNNEI. TCR subtype-specific primers in iRepertoire multiplex PCR prepared libraries for bulk and single-cell sequencing. Bulk TCR beta libraries came from multiplex PCR with V, D, J primers. TCRdb reanalyzed the multiplex PCR reads and collapses them to one entry per CDR3 protein, without DNA. This sample's clone table lists 20,000 to 25,000 distinct CDR3 sequences. The patients sequenced had a carbamazepine-induced Stevens-Johnson syndrome or toxic epidermal necrolysis reaction. The source of the sample is a study of T cells in severe cutaneous drug reactions. Looking at the study overall: Blister fluid/cells and PBMC came from acute- or recovery-stage patients. Whole-study results and caveats: In carbamazepine-induced Stevens-Johnson syndrome or toxic epidermal necrolysis, TRBV12-4 averaged around 30% in blister cells and roughly 5.1% in PBMC.

The sequencing sample was made of PBMCs. This TCR was sampled from a human donor with toxic epidermal necrolysis, a severe cutaneous drug reaction. This rearrangement joins TRBV2 to TRBJ2-7; TCRdb selects TRBD2, and the lack of DNA leaves this call unchecked. CDR3 amino acids: CASSAGPAGYGSYEQYF.